This TCR beta chain was sequenced during a study of control samples from healthy donors and cancer patients. V shed 2 bases, J shed 4 bases, and the junction held 3 bases outside the gene matches. CDR3 length equals 15 residues. Germline CDR1 SGHRS, CDR2 YFSETQ. The assay was immunoSEQ multiplex PCR, and TCRdb's table has in-frame clones only and misses some. The table includes 90,000 to 100,000 clones, over 60% detected once. This chain joins TRBV5-1 and TRBJ2-1; 10 bases agree with TRBD2. The sequence came from a woman in her twenties or thirties in good health. Sequencing was performed on blood. CDR3 sequence reads: CASSLIAGGYNEQFF. The CDR3 DNA is TGCGCCAGCAGCTTAATAGCGGGGGGATACAATGAGCAGTTCTTC.